This T cell receptor (beta chain) was sequenced for a study of Tregs in tolerant kidney transplant recipients. Study-wide results and limits: The small number of patients limits these findings pending further validation. Antigen-driven expansion was suggested because donor-specific Tregs expanded more than all Tregs in tolerant patients. Nucleotide sequences could not be compared across some patients' samples due to primer changes.

In regard to this clone: Its cognate antigen is unknown.

TCRdb's copy holds only in-frame clones and misses some; the assay was immunoSEQ multiplex PCR. Among approximately 81,000 clones, 90% to 95% were seen once, and the ten largest hold 1.6%. The germline CDR1 and CDR2 sequences are MNHNY and SVGAGI (reference sequence). This CDR3 contains 14 residues. The trim removed 5 bases at V and 2 bases at J, leaving 1 base unmatched. Recipients received nonmyeloablative bone marrow transplants from related graft donors, with transient mixed chimerism. CD4+CD25+CD127- Tregs, CD4+CD25- non-Tregs, CD4 and CD8 cells were sorted. Sample: CD4+ T cells from blood (PBMCs), taken 24 months after the transplant. The clonotype comes from a human patient who received a combined kidney and bone marrow transplant. Some T cells may be transferred from the graft donor. The chain recombines TRBV6-6 with TRBJ1-5; 9 bases line up with TRBD1. Written as DNA, the CDR3 is TGTGCCAGCAGTGGACAGGGGCGCAATCAGCCCCAGCATTTT. Protein product: CASSGQGRNQPQHF.